A selection of T cell receptor beta chains follows, all from one sample in a study of cytomegalovirus exposure and HLA in healthy donors. Generated by immunoSEQ multiplex PCR, the TCRdb table keeps only in-frame clones and is missing some. Of roughly 120,000 clones listed, nearly 75% are singletons. The sequencing input was PBMCs. These receptor sequences come from a man aged 25 to 40 in good health and CMV-seropositive. CDR3s include the opening cysteine and the closing phenylalanine or tryptophan. Fields, in order: CDR3 protein, CDR3 DNA, D gene, J gene, clone size, V gene. D genes are given only for firm matches. Clone size is shown for a subset of rows, as once, few, many or a class of expanded clone.

CDR3aa: CASSLAEAAGEQYF; CDR3nt: TGTGCCAGCAGCTTGGCCGAGGCCGCCGGCGAGCAGTACTTC; d_gene: -; j_gene: TRBJ2-7; abundance: -; v_gene: TRBV5-4
CDR3aa: CAWSGNEAFF; CDR3nt: TGTGCCTGGTCCGGGAATGAAGCTTTCTTT; d_gene: -; j_gene: TRBJ1-1; abundance: -; v_gene: TRBV30
CDR3aa: CASSLDASGAPYF; CDR3nt: TGTGCCAGCAGCTTAGACGCTAGCGGGGCCCCCTACTTC; d_gene: TRBD2; j_gene: TRBJ2-5; abundance: -; v_gene: TRBV7-9
CDR3aa: CASSSRQASGNTIYF; CDR3nt: TGTGCCAGCAGCTCAAGACAGGCCTCTGGAAACACCATATATTTT; d_gene: -; j_gene: TRBJ1-3; abundance: once; v_gene: TRBV11-3
CDR3aa: CASSPLAGGPGDTQYF; CDR3nt: TGTGCCAGCTCACCACTAGCGGGGGGGCCGGGGGATACGCAGTATTTT; d_gene: TRBD2; j_gene: TRBJ2-3; abundance: -; v_gene: TRBV18
CDR3aa: CASSLGTGGLKSYEQYF; CDR3nt: TGTGCCAGCAGCTTAGGAACAGGGGGCTTGAAATCCTACGAGCAGTACTTC; d_gene: TRBD1; j_gene: TRBJ2-7; abundance: -; v_gene: TRBV7-2
CDR3aa: CASSRQGGSYNEQFF; CDR3nt: TGTGCCAGCAGTCGACAGGGGGGCTCCTACAATGAGCAGTTCTTC; d_gene: TRBD1; j_gene: TRBJ2-1; abundance: -; v_gene: TRBV6-5
CDR3aa: CASSPGQGAYRELFF; CDR3nt: TGTGCCAGCAGCCCCGGACAGGGCGCCTACCGGGAGCTGTTTTTT; d_gene: TRBD1; j_gene: TRBJ2-2; abundance: -; v_gene: TRBV11-2
CDR3aa: CASTPRQGRNYGYTF; CDR3nt: TGTGCCAGTACCCCACGACAGGGGCGGAACTATGGCTACACCTTC; d_gene: TRBD1; j_gene: TRBJ1-2; abundance: -; v_gene: TRBV19
CDR3aa: CASTGGARNTGELFF; CDR3nt: TGTGCCAGCACGGGGGGGGCTCGAAACACCGGGGAGCTGTTTTTT; d_gene: TRBD2; j_gene: TRBJ2-2; abundance: -; v_gene: TRBV6-6
CDR3aa: CASSLGPYRVGRTDTQYF; CDR3nt: TGTGCCAGCAGCTTAGGCCCCTACAGGGTCGGTAGAACAGATACGCAGTATTTT; d_gene: -; j_gene: TRBJ2-3; abundance: -; v_gene: TRBV13
CDR3aa: CASSLVGLERNTEAFF; CDR3nt: TGTGCCAGCAGCCTCGTCGGCCTGGAGAGGAACACTGAAGCTTTCTTT; d_gene: -; j_gene: TRBJ1-1; abundance: -; v_gene: TRBV7-3
CDR3aa: CASSYTDGTGELFF; CDR3nt: TGTGCCAGCAGTTACACCGACGGGACCGGGGAGCTGTTTTTT; d_gene: -; j_gene: TRBJ2-2; abundance: -; v_gene: TRBV6-5
CDR3aa: CASSPGLAGGRQETQYF; CDR3nt: TGTGCCAGCAGCCCGGGACTAGCGGGGGGGAGGCAAGAGACCCAGTACTTC; d_gene: TRBD2; j_gene: TRBJ2-5; abundance: -; v_gene: TRBV7-6
CDR3aa: CASSEFGGRGGANVLTF; CDR3nt: TGTGCCAGCAGTGAGTTTGGCGGACGGGGGGGGGCCAACGTCCTGACTTTC; d_gene: -; j_gene: TRBJ2-6; abundance: -; v_gene: TRBV25-1
CDR3aa: CASSQLLANTGELFF; CDR3nt: TGTGCCAGCAGCCAACTACTAGCGAACACCGGGGAGCTGTTTTTT; d_gene: -; j_gene: TRBJ2-2; abundance: once; v_gene: TRBV4-2
CDR3aa: CASSPVTGGEAEAFF; CDR3nt: TGTGCCAGCAGCCCCGTCACAGGGGGGGAGGCTGAAGCTTTCTTT; d_gene: TRBD1; j_gene: TRBJ1-1; abundance: -; v_gene: TRBV7-9
CDR3aa: CASSNIAYQPQHF; CDR3nt: TGTGCCAGCAGTAATATAGCATATCAGCCCCAGCATTTT; d_gene: -; j_gene: TRBJ1-5; abundance: -; v_gene: TRBV27
CDR3aa: CASSRYPGANEKLFF; CDR3nt: TGTGCCAGCAGCCGGTACCCCGGGGCTAATGAAAAACTGTTTTTT; d_gene: -; j_gene: TRBJ1-4; abundance: -; v_gene: TRBV2
CDR3aa: CATNTGRINTEAFF; CDR3nt: TGTGCCACCAACACGGGAAGAATAAACACTGAAGCTTTCTTT; d_gene: -; j_gene: TRBJ1-1; abundance: -; v_gene: TRBV19
CDR3aa: CASSPAPEAADTQYF; CDR3nt: TGTGCCAGTAGTCCGGCCCCGGAGGCCGCAGATACGCAGTATTTT; d_gene: -; j_gene: TRBJ2-3; abundance: -; v_gene: TRBV19
CDR3aa: CASSFRGVEQYF; CDR3nt: TGCGCCAGCAGCTTCAGGGGAGTCGAGCAGTACTTC; d_gene: -; j_gene: TRBJ2-7; abundance: -; v_gene: TRBV5-1
CDR3aa: CASSLGTGRLSEKLFF; CDR3nt: TGCGCCAGCAGCTTGGGGACAGGGCGGCTATCGGAAAAACTGTTTTTT; d_gene: TRBD1; j_gene: TRBJ1-4; abundance: -; v_gene: TRBV5-1
CDR3aa: CAAQGSGNTIYF; CDR3nt: TGTGCCGCCCAGGGCTCTGGAAACACCATATATTTT; d_gene: -; j_gene: TRBJ1-3; abundance: -; v_gene: TRBV28
CDR3aa: CASSLEAGGNNEQFF; CDR3nt: TGCGCCAGCAGCTTGGAGGCGGGGGGGAACAATGAGCAGTTCTTC; d_gene: TRBD2; j_gene: TRBJ2-1; abundance: -; v_gene: TRBV5-1
CDR3aa: CASSVDPLAGQPQHF; CDR3nt: TGTGCCAGCAGCGTAGATCCCTTAGCGGGTCAGCCCCAGCATTTT; d_gene: -; j_gene: TRBJ1-5; abundance: -; v_gene: TRBV9
CDR3aa: CASSPAPGGGQPQHF; CDR3nt: TGTGCCAGCAGTCCGGCTCCAGGGGGAGGTCAGCCCCAGCATTTT; d_gene: TRBD1; j_gene: TRBJ1-5; abundance: -; v_gene: TRBV6-5
CDR3aa: CSVFADSYEQYF; CDR3nt: TGCAGCGTCTTCGCGGATTCCTACGAGCAGTACTTC; d_gene: -; j_gene: TRBJ2-7; abundance: few; v_gene: TRBV29-1
CDR3aa: CASSLGGRGTYEQYF; CDR3nt: TGTGCCAGCAGCTTAGGGGGCAGGGGGACCTACGAGCAGTACTTC; d_gene: TRBD1; j_gene: TRBJ2-7; abundance: -; v_gene: TRBV7-2
CDR3aa: CASSSLRGGHEQYF; CDR3nt: TGTGCCAGCAGCTCCCTAAGGGGGGGTCACGAGCAGTACTTC; d_gene: -; j_gene: TRBJ2-7; abundance: -; v_gene: TRBV5-4
CDR3aa: CASSILPGSGANVLTF; CDR3nt: TGTGCCAGTAGTATTCTTCCGGGGTCTGGGGCCAACGTCCTGACTTTC; d_gene: -; j_gene: TRBJ2-6; abundance: once; v_gene: TRBV19
CDR3aa: CASRWRTGNNQPQHF; CDR3nt: TGTGCCAGTAGATGGCGGACAGGGAACAATCAGCCCCAGCATTTT; d_gene: TRBD1; j_gene: TRBJ1-5; abundance: -; v_gene: TRBV19
CDR3aa: CASSLAEGPYEQYF; CDR3nt: TGCGCCAGCAGCTTGGCGGAGGGCCCCTACGAGCAGTACTTC; d_gene: -; j_gene: TRBJ2-7; abundance: -; v_gene: TRBV5-1
CDR3aa: CSSSLDLRHLDEQYF; CDR3nt: TGTTCCAGCAGCTTAGATCTGCGACATCTCGACGAGCAGTACTTC; d_gene: -; j_gene: TRBJ2-7; abundance: few; v_gene: TRBV7-9
CDR3aa: CASSLEAQGAYNEQFF; CDR3nt: TGCGCCAGCAGCTTGGAAGCGCAGGGGGCCTACAATGAGCAGTTCTTC; d_gene: TRBD1; j_gene: TRBJ2-1; abundance: once; v_gene: TRBV5-1
CDR3aa: CASSPRGGASGLDTQYF; CDR3nt: TGTGCCAGCTCACCGCGGGGGGGCGCCTCGGGACTTGATACGCAGTATTTT; d_gene: TRBD2; j_gene: TRBJ2-3; abundance: -; v_gene: TRBV18
CDR3aa: CASRQTGAYEQYF; CDR3nt: TGTGCCAGCAGGCAAACAGGGGCCTACGAGCAGTACTTC; d_gene: TRBD1; j_gene: TRBJ2-7; abundance: -; v_gene: TRBV7-6
CDR3aa: CASSYSAVNTEAFF; CDR3nt: TGTGCCAGCAGTTACTCGGCGGTGAACACTGAAGCTTTCTTT; d_gene: -; j_gene: TRBJ1-1; abundance: few; v_gene: TRBV6-5
CDR3aa: CSVEVGGSGTEAFF; CDR3nt: TGCAGCGTTGAAGTGGGGGGGTCGGGTACTGAAGCTTTCTTT; d_gene: -; j_gene: TRBJ1-1; abundance: -; v_gene: TRBV29-1
CDR3aa: CASSPPGALTEAFF; CDR3nt: TGTGCCAGCAGCCCCCCAGGGGCGCTTACTGAAGCTTTCTTT; d_gene: -; j_gene: TRBJ1-1; abundance: -; v_gene: TRBV11-2
CDR3aa: CASSPPDGTDTIYF; CDR3nt: TGTGCCAGCTCACCCCCGGACGGGACAGACACCATATATTTT; d_gene: TRBD1; j_gene: TRBJ1-3; abundance: -; v_gene: TRBV18
CDR3aa: CASSQDDGVHSGNTIYF; CDR3nt: TGCGCCAGCAGCCAAGATGATGGAGTACACTCTGGAAACACCATATATTTT; d_gene: -; j_gene: TRBJ1-3; abundance: few; v_gene: TRBV4-3
CDR3aa: CASSLGQGVANTGELFF; CDR3nt: TGTGCCAGCAGCTTAGGACAGGGGGTCGCGAACACCGGGGAGCTGTTTTTT; d_gene: TRBD1; j_gene: TRBJ2-2; abundance: -; v_gene: TRBV7-9
CDR3aa: CASGGGSSSYNEQFF; CDR3nt: TGTGCCAGTGGGGGAGGCTCTAGCTCCTACAATGAGCAGTTCTTC; d_gene: -; j_gene: TRBJ2-1; abundance: -; v_gene: TRBV19
CDR3aa: CASLLTDSNEQFF; CDR3nt: TGTGCCAGCCTCCTGACAGATTCTAATGAGCAGTTCTTC; d_gene: -; j_gene: TRBJ2-1; abundance: -; v_gene: TRBV6-6
CDR3aa: CASSLDSAPEQYF; CDR3nt: TGTGCCAGCTCACTGGACTCTGCCCCCGAGCAGTACTTC; d_gene: -; j_gene: TRBJ2-7; abundance: -; v_gene: TRBV18
CDR3aa: CASSFSGETQYF; CDR3nt: TGCGCCAGCAGCTTCTCCGGGGAGACCCAGTACTTC; d_gene: -; j_gene: TRBJ2-5; abundance: -; v_gene: TRBV5-1
CDR3aa: CASSSTITIPSSPLHF; CDR3nt: TGTGCCAGCAGCTCAACCATCACTATCCCCAGTTCACCCCTCCACTTT; d_gene: -; j_gene: TRBJ1-6; abundance: -; v_gene: TRBV28
CDR3aa: CASSLGGGEAEAFF; CDR3nt: TGCGCCAGCAGCCTAGGTGGGGGGGAAGCTGAAGCTTTCTTT; d_gene: -; j_gene: TRBJ1-1; abundance: -; v_gene: TRBV5-1
CDR3aa: CAWATGNKIGYTF; CDR3nt: TGTGCCTGGGCTACAGGGAATAAGATTGGCTACACCTTC; d_gene: -; j_gene: TRBJ1-2; abundance: once; v_gene: TRBV30
CDR3aa: CASSLDGRAGDEQYF; CDR3nt: TGTGCCAGCAGCTTAGACGGGAGGGCGGGGGACGAGCAGTACTTC; d_gene: TRBD2; j_gene: TRBJ2-7; abundance: -; v_gene: TRBV13
CDR3aa: CATSIGQHEQYF; CDR3nt: TGTGCCACCAGCATCGGACAGCACGAGCAGTACTTC; d_gene: -; j_gene: TRBJ2-7; abundance: -; v_gene: TRBV15
CDR3aa: CASSTWTGGYEQYF; CDR3nt: TGTGCCAGCAGTACCTGGACAGGGGGATACGAGCAGTACTTC; d_gene: TRBD1; j_gene: TRBJ2-7; abundance: -; v_gene: TRBV6-5
CDR3aa: CASSLQGQGESPLHF; CDR3nt: TGTGCCAGCTCACTCCAAGGACAGGGAGAATCACCCCTCCACTTT; d_gene: TRBD1; j_gene: TRBJ1-6; abundance: -; v_gene: TRBV18
CDR3aa: CASSLERTDAGANVLTF; CDR3nt: TGCGCCAGCAGCTTGGAGAGGACAGATGCCGGGGCCAACGTCCTGACTTTC; d_gene: -; j_gene: TRBJ2-6; abundance: -; v_gene: TRBV5-1